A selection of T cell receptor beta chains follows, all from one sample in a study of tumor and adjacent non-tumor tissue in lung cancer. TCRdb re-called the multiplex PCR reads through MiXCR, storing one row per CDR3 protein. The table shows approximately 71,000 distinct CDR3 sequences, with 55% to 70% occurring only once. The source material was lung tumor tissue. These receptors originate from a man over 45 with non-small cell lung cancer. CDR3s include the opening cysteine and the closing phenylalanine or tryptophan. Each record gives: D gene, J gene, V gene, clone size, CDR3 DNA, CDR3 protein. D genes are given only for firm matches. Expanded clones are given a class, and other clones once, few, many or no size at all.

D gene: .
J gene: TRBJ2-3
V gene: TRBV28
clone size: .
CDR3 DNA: TGTGCCAGCAGTTCCGAGATAGGTACGCAGTATTTT
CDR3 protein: CASSSEIGTQYF

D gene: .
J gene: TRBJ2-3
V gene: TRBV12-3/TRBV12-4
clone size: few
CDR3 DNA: TGTGCCAGCAGTTTAGGGCCTGGCGGGAACACAGATACGCAGTATTTT
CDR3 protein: CASSLGPGGNTDTQYF

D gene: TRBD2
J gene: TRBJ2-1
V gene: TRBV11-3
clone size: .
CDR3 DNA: TGTACCGGCAGCTTAGGGGTTAGCGGGGGACCTGGCGATGATCAGTTCTTC
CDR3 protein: CTGSLGVSGGPGDDQFF

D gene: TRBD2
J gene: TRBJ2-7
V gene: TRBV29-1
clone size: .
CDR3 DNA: TGCAGCGTTGAATACCTGACCGGGGGGTACTACGAGAAGTACTTC
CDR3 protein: CSVEYLTGGYYEKYF

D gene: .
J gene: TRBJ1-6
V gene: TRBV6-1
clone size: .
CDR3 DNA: TGTGCCAGCTTCTCACGGGGTAATTCACCCCCCCACTTT
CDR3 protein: CASFSRGNSPPHF

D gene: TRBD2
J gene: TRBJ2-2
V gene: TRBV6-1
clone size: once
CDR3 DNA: TGTGCCAGCAAGATGACGGGAGGATCGAACACCCGGGAGCTGTTTTTT
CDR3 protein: CASKMTGGSNTRELFF

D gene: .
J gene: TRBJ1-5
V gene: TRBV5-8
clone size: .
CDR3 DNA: TGTGCCAGCAGCTTCGCAGGGAGGAGCGATCAGCCCCATCATTTT
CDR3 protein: CASSFAGRSDQPHHF

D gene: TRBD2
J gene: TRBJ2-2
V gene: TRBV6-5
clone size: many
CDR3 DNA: TGTGCCAGCAGCCAGATAGCGGGGGGGAACACCGGGGAGCTGTTTTTT
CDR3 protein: CASSQIAGGNTGELFF

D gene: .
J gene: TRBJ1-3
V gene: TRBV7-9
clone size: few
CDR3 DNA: TGTGCCAGCAGCTTACATACAGGCACCTCTGGAAACACCATATATTTT
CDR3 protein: CASSLHTGTSGNTIYF

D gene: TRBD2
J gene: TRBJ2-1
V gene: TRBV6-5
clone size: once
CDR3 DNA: TGTGCCAGCATTTACTCAGGACTAGCGGGCTCCTACAATGAACAGTTCTTC
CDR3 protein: CASIYSGLAGSYNEQFF

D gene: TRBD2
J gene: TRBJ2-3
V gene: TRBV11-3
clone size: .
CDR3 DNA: TGTGTCAGCAGCGCCGGGACTAGCGACACAGATACACAGTATTTT
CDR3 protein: CVSSAGTSDTDTQYF

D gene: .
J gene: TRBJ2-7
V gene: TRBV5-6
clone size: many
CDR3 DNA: TGTGCCAGCAGTACGGGACCCGACCTCTACGAGCAGTACTTC
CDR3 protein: CASSTGPDLYEQYF

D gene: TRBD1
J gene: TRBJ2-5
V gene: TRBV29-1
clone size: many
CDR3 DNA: TGCAGCGGCATGACAGGGGGCAGAGAGACCCAGTACTTC
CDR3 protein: CSGMTGGRETQYF

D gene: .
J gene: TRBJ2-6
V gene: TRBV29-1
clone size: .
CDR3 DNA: TGCAGCGTTGGAGAGCCTGGGGGGACCAACGTCCTGACTTTC
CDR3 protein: CSVGEPGGTNVLTF

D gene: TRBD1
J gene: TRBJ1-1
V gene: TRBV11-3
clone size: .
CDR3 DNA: TGTGCCAGCAGCCTAGGAGGGGGCCTTTCGGACACTAAAGCTTTCTTT
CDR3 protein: CASSLGGGLSDTKAFF

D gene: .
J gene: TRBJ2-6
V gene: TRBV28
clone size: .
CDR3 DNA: TGTGCCAGCCAGGTAGCCTTAGCTGGGGCCAACGTCCTGACTTTC
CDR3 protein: CASQVALAGANVLTF

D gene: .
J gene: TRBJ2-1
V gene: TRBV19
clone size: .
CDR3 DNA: TGTGCCAGTTCGATAAGCTCCTACAATGAGCAGTTCTTC
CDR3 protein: CASSISSYNEQFF

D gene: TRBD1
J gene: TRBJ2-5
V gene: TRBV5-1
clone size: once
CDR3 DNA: TGCGACAGCAGCCTGGGACCCCAGGGACAGCTAGAGACCCAGTACTTC
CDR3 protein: CDSSLGPQGQLETQYF

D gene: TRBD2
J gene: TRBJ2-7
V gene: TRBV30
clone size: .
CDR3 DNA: TGTGCCTGGAGCCAACGCGGAGCGGGAGGGCCCGAGCAGTATTTC
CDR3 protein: CAWSQRGAGGPEQYF

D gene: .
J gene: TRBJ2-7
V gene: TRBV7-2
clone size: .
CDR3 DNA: TGTGCCAGCAGCTCTGGAGTAGGGGCCGAGCAGTACTTC
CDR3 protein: CASSSGVGAEQYF

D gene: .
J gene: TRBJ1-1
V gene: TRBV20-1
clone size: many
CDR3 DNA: TGCAGTGCTAGAGTCAGGGCCATGAACACTGAAGCTTTCTTT
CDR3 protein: CSARVRAMNTEAFF

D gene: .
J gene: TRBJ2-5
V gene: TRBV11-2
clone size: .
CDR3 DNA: TGTGCCAGCGGCGAAGGCAGAGAAGAGACCCAGTACTTC
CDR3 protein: CASGEGREETQYF

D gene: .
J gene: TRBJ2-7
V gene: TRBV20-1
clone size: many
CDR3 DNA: TGCAGTGCTAGGAGCACGGGGTCTTACGAGCAGTACTTC
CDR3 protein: CSARSTGSYEQYF

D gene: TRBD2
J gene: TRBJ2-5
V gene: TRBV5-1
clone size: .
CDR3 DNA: TGCGCCAGCAGCTTGTTCCTAGCGGGAGCTGGGGAGACCCAGTACTTC
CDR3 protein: CASSLFLAGAGETQYF

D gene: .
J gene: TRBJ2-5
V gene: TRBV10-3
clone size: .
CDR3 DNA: TGTGACATCAGTGAGACGCTTCCGCCCCAAGAGACCCAGTACTTC
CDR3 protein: CDISETLPPQETQYF

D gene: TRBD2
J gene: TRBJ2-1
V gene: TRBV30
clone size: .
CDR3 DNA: TGTGCCTGGAGTGCTGCTAGCGGGGGGGCCCGCATTGGGCAGCTCTTC
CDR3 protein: CAWSAASGGARIGQLF

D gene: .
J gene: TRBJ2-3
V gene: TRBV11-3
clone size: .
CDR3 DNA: TGTGTCAGCAGCTCCGGGACTACCGGGGGCTTCACAGATATGCAGTATTTT
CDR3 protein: CVSSSGTTGGFTDMQYF

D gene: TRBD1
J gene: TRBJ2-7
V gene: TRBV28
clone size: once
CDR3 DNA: TGTACCAGCAGCACTCCCGGGACAGGTGGGGAGCAGTACTTC
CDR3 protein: CTSSTPGTGGEQYF

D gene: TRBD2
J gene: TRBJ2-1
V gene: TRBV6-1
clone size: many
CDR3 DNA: TGTGCCGGCCGAGGGCTAGCGGGGGGAGATGAGCAGTTCTTC
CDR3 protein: CAGRGLAGGDEQFF

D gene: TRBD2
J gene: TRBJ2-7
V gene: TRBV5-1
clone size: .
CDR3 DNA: TGCGCCAGCAGCTTGGCCTTAGCGGGGGACTCCTACGGGCAGTACTTC
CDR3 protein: CASSLALAGDSYGQYF

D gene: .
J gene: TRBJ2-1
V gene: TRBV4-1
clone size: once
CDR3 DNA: TGCGCCAGCAGCCAAGACTGGGCCAGGGAATATAATGAGCAGTTCTTC
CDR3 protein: CASSQDWAREYNEQFF

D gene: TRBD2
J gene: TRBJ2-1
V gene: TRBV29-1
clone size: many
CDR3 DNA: TGCAGCGTGGGGCGACTAGCGGGAGGGGATGAGCAGTTCTTC
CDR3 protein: CSVGRLAGGDEQFF

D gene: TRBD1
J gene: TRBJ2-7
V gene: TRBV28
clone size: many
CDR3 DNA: TGTGCCAGCAGTTCAACAGGGGTCGAGCAGTACTTC
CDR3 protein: CASSSTGVEQYF

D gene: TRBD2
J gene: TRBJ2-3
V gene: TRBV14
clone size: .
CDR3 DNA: TGTGCCAGCAGCCAAATTAGCGGGGGAGACACAGATACGCAGTATTTT
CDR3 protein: CASSQISGGDTDTQYF

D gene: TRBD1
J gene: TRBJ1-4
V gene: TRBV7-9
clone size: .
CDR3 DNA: TGTGTCAGCAGCTTAGACAGGGCTAATGAAAAACTGTTTTTT
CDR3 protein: CVSSLDRANEKLFF

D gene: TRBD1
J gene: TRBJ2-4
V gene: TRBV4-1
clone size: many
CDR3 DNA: TGCGCCAGCAGCTACCAGGGGACAGGGATCGGCAAAAACATTCAGTACTTC
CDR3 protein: CASSYQGTGIGKNIQYF

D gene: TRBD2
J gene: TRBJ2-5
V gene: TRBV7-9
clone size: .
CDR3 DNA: TGTGCCAGCTGCCCCATCTCCTCCGGACTAGCGGAAGAGACCCAGTACTTC
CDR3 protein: CASCPISSGLAEETQYF

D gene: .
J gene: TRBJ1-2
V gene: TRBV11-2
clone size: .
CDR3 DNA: TGTGCCAGCAGCTTATATGATGGGTCCGGCTACACCTTC
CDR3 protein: CASSLYDGSGYTF

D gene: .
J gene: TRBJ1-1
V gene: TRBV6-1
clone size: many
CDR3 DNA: TGTGCCAGCAGTGCGCGCAGCTTGAACACTGAAGCTTTCTTT
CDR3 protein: CASSARSLNTEAFF